Listed below are T cell receptor beta chains from one sample, sequenced in a study of cytomegalovirus exposure and HLA in healthy donors. The data were produced by immunoSEQ multiplex PCR, yet TCRdb's version contains in-frame clones alone and is incomplete. The repertoire has about 120,000 clones, around a tenth of them found once; the top ten carry about 3%. Material: PBMCs. These receptor sequences come from a man in his thirties or forties in good health and CMV-seronegative. Both conserved end residues are part of each CDR3. Each record gives: clone size, J gene, D gene, V gene, CDR3 protein, CDR3 DNA. D genes are given only for firm matches. Clone size is given for some rows only: seen once, a few or many times, or a class if the clone is expanded.

few	TRBJ2-2	.	TRBV18	CASSQTGDTGELFF	TGTGCCAGCTCACAAACCGGGGACACCGGGGAGCTGTTTTTT
.	TRBJ1-3	.	TRBV30	CAWNPWDTFSGNTIYF	TGTGCCTGGAACCCCTGGGACACTTTCTCTGGAAACACCATATATTTT
.	TRBJ1-3	.	TRBV9	CASSVASGGGLLGNTIYF	TGTGCCAGCAGCGTAGCCAGCGGGGGAGGGTTACTTGGAAACACCATATATTTT
few	TRBJ1-1	TRBD1	TRBV13	CASSPLTGVNTEAFF	TGTGCCAGCAGCCCCCTGACAGGGGTGAACACTGAAGCTTTCTTT
few	TRBJ1-4	TRBD1	TRBV2	CASSDGQVTVNEKLFF	TGTGCCAGCAGTGATGGACAGGTTACGGTGAATGAAAAACTGTTTTTT
.	TRBJ2-6	.	TRBV4-1	CASSSHNAGANVLTF	TGCGCCAGCAGCTCGCACAATGCTGGGGCCAACGTCCTGACTTTC
.	TRBJ1-6	TRBD1	TRBV12-5	CASGLAPGTGNSPLHF	TGTGCTAGTGGTTTGGCCCCCGGGACAGGGAATTCACCCCTCCACTTT
few	TRBJ2-7	.	TRBV2	CASRGDTQGYEQYF	TGTGCCAGCAGGGGGGACACTCAAGGCTACGAGCAGTACTTC
few	TRBJ1-5	.	TRBV2	CASSDTGGNQPQHF	TGTGCCAGCAGTGACACAGGCGGCAATCAGCCCCAGCATTTT
few	TRBJ2-3	TRBD1	TRBV15	CATSLNRGPDTQYF	TGTGCCACCAGCCTAAACAGGGGCCCAGATACGCAGTATTTT
.	TRBJ2-1	TRBD2	TRBV11-3	CASSLRVAGVGEQFF	TGTGCCAGCAGCCTCCGGGTAGCGGGGGTGGGTGAGCAGTTCTTC
few	TRBJ1-6	.	TRBV4-1	CASSQGALSSYNSPLHF	TGCGCCAGCAGCCAAGGTGCTCTTAGCTCCTATAATTCACCCCTCCACTTT
.	TRBJ1-1	TRBD1	TRBV19	CASSRRGTGYTEAFF	TGTGCCAGTAGTCGTAGGGGGACAGGGTACACTGAAGCTTTCTTT
few	TRBJ2-7	TRBD1	TRBV19	CASSPRQGGPYEQYF	TGTGCCAGTAGTCCCCGACAGGGGGGACCCTACGAGCAGTACTTC
few	TRBJ2-3	TRBD2	TRBV11-3	CASSPSGTGDTQYF	TGTGCCAGCAGCCCTAGCGGAACAGGAGATACGCAGTATTTT
.	TRBJ2-7	TRBD2	TRBV2	CASRSGGSPYEQYF	TGTGCCAGCAGGTCGGGAGGGTCCCCCTACGAGCAGTACTTC
.	TRBJ2-7	TRBD2	TRBV19	CASSIHSGDGYEQYF	TGTGCCAGTAGTATACATAGCGGGGATGGCTACGAGCAGTACTTC
few	TRBJ1-1	.	TRBV30	CAWSGQMNTEAFF	TGTGCCTGGTCCGGACAGATGAACACTGAAGCTTTCTTT
.	TRBJ2-5	.	TRBV27	CASSPSAGNYQETQYF	TGTGCCAGCAGCCCCTCTGCGGGCAATTACCAAGAGACCCAGTACTTC
few	TRBJ1-2	.	TRBV27	CASSPQVPTFGYTF	TGTGCCAGCAGCCCCCAGGTCCCCACCTTTGGCTACACCTTC
few	TRBJ1-6	TRBD1	TRBV27	CASRPGQGWPLHF	TGTGCCAGCAGACCAGGACAGGGGTGGCCCCTCCACTTT
.	TRBJ2-7	TRBD2	TRBV28	CASSFHLAELTYEQYF	TGTGCCAGCAGTTTCCACCTAGCGGAATTAACCTACGAGCAGTACTTC
few	TRBJ2-7	.	TRBV2	CASSAPSDRSSYEQYF	TGTGCCAGCAGTGCTCCGAGTGACAGGAGCTCCTACGAGCAGTACTTC
.	TRBJ1-5	TRBD1	TRBV18	CASSPGQGPANQPQHF	TGTGCCAGCTCGCCGGGACAGGGCCCTGCAAATCAGCCCCAGCATTTT
.	TRBJ2-1	.	TRBV4-2	CASSQDRSEERPYNEQFF	TGTGCCAGCAGCCAAGATCGCTCTGAGGAGCGGCCCTACAATGAGCAGTTCTTC
.	TRBJ2-5	.	TRBV5-1	CASSRGQQETQYF	TGCGCCAGCAGTCGCGGACAGCAAGAGACCCAGTACTTC
.	TRBJ1-1	.	TRBV5-1	CASSLAWSNTEAFF	TGCGCCAGCAGCTTGGCTTGGAGTAACACTGAAGCTTTCTTT
.	TRBJ2-2	.	TRBV5-1	CASRGSDTGELFF	TGCGCCAGCAGGGGGAGCGACACCGGGGAGCTGTTTTTT
.	TRBJ1-5	TRBD1	TRBV11-2	CASSPPGQGSPQHF	TGTGCCAGCAGCCCACCGGGACAGGGATCGCCCCAGCATTTT
.	TRBJ2-7	.	TRBV18	CASSRPGQYQFEQYF	TGTGCCAGCTCACGACCGGGCCAATACCAATTCGAGCAGTACTTC